This paragraph covers one T cell receptor beta chain sequence. Its target is not known. This record comes from a study of cytomegalovirus exposure and HLA in healthy donors. Study-level findings and limits: TCR beta chains numbering approximately 150 were designated cytomegalovirus-associated. CMV antigen specificity of three CMV-associated chains was confirmed in vitro. The records held CMV serostatus as the only immune exposure information.

J lost 10 bases, V lost 6 bases, and 6 bases had no gene match. This CDR3 has 13 amino acids. CDR1 is SQVTM and CDR2 is ANQGSEA in the germline V gene. Whereas donors were nominally healthy upon sampling, unrecorded immune exposures were probable. The PCR employed 60 Vbeta primers together with 13 Jbeta primers. Sequenced by immunoSEQ multiplex PCR; TCRdb stores in-frame clones only, minus some. The table records some 160,000 clones, 77% of them present only once. The chain is built from TRBV29-1 and TRBJ2-1; 13 positions agree with TRBD2. This TCR came from a woman in her 30s in good health and CMV-seronegative. Sequenced input: PBMCs. The CDR3 reads CSVGTSGAREQFF. The CDR3 coding sequence is TGCAGCGTAGGGACTAGCGGGGCACGGGAGCAGTTCTTC.